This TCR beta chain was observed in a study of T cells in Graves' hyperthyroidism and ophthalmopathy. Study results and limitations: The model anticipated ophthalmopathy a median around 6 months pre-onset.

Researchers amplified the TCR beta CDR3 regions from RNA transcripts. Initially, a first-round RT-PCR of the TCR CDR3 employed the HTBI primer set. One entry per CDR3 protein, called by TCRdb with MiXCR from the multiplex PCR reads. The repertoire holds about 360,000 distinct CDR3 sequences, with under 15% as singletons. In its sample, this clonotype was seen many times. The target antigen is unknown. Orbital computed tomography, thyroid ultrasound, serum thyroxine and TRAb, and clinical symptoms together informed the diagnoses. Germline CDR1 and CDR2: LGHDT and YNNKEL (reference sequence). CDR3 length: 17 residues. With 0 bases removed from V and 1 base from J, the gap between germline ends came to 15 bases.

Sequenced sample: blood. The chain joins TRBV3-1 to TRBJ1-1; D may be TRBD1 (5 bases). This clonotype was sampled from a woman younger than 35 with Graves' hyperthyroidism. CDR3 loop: CASSQESGIGGNTEAFF. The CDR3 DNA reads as TGTGCCAGCAGCCAAGAGAGCGGTATTGGGGGGAACACTGAAGCTTTCTTT.